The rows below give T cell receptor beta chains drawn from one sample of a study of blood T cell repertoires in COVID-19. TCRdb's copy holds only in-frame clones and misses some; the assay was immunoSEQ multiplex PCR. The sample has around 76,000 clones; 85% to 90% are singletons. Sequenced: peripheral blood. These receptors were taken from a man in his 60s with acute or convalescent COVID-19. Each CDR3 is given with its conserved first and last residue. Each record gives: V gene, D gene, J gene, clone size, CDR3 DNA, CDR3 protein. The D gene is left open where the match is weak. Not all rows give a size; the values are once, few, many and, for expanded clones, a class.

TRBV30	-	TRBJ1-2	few	TGTGCCTGGAGCTCTGGGGCTGGCTACACCTTC	CAWSSGAGYTF
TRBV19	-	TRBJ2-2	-	TGTGCCAGTAGCGCGGCCTTCAGGGAGCTGTTTTTT	CASSAAFRELFF
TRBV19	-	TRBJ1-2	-	TGTGCCAGTAGTATGGTTCAGAACTATGGCTACACCTTC	CASSMVQNYGYTF
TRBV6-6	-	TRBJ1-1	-	TGTGCCAGCAGTCCACCACCTGGGCTGGGGGGGGACACTGAAGCTTTCTTT	CASSPPPGLGGDTEAFF
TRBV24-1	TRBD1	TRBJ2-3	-	TGTGCCACCAGTGATTCTGGACAGGGGAGGGACACAGATACGCAGTATTTT	CATSDSGQGRDTDTQYF
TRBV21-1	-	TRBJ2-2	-	TGTGCCAGCAGCAAAACGAGGCGCGACCGACTCCCCGGGGAGCTGTTTTTT	CASSKTRRDRLPGELFF
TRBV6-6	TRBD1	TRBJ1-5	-	TGTGCCAGCAGTTACCAGGGGGCGAATCAGCCCCAGCATTTT	CASSYQGANQPQHF
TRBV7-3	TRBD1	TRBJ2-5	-	TGTGCCAGCAGCTCTACAGGGGGCCCAGTGGAGACCCAGTACTTC	CASSSTGGPVETQYF
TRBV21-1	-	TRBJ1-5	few	TGTGCCAGCAGTTTACCGACAGGGGAGCCCCAGCATTTT	CASSLPTGEPQHF
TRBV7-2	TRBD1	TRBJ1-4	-	TGTGCCAGCAGCTTAGGGACAGGGGGGAGTGAAAAACTGTTTTTT	CASSLGTGGSEKLFF
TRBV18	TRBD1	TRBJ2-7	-	TGTGCCAGCTCACTAACCCTTTCCGGGACAGCTCCCTACGAGCAGTACTTC	CASSLTLSGTAPYEQYF
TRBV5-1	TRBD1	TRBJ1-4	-	TGCGCCAGCAGCTTTACAGGGGGAGAGTACGAAAAACTGTTTTTT	CASSFTGGEYEKLFF
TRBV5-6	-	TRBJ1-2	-	TGTGCCAGCAGCTTGGACAGCTATGGCTACACCTTC	CASSLDSYGYTF
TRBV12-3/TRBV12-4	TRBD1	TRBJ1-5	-	TGTGCCAGCAGTGCCAGGGGGGCCCAGCCCCAGCATTTT	CASSARGAQPQHF
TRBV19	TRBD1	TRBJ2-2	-	TGTGCCAGTAGTCAGAGGACAGGGGGCAGATCCGGGGAGCTGTTTTTT	CASSQRTGGRSGELFF
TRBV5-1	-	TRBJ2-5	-	TGCGCCAGCAGCCCAGGGTTGTTGGAGACCCAGTACTTC	CASSPGLLETQYF
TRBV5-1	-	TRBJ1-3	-	TGCGCCAGCAGCTTGGGGAACGGGGCTGGAAACACCATATATTTT	CASSLGNGAGNTIYF
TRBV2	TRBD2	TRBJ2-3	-	TGTGCCAGCAGTGTGCCAGCGGGGGGGAAAGATACGCAGTATTTT	CASSVPAGGKDTQYF
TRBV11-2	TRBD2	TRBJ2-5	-	TGTGCCAGCAGCGCCAGGAACCTAGCGGGAGGGGGGGAGACCCAGTACTTC	CASSARNLAGGGETQYF
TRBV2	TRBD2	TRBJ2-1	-	TGTGCCAGCAGGGTAGCGGGAGGTAACTCCTACAATGAGCAGTTCTTC	CASRVAGGNSYNEQFF
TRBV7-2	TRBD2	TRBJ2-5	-	TGTGCCAGCAGCTTAGGGGGACTAGCGGGGTCGGAGACCCAGTACTTC	CASSLGGLAGSETQYF
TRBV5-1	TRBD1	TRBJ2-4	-	TGCGCCAGCAGCTTGGGGGGACAGATCCTAGCCAAAAACATTCAGTACTTC	CASSLGGQILAKNIQYF